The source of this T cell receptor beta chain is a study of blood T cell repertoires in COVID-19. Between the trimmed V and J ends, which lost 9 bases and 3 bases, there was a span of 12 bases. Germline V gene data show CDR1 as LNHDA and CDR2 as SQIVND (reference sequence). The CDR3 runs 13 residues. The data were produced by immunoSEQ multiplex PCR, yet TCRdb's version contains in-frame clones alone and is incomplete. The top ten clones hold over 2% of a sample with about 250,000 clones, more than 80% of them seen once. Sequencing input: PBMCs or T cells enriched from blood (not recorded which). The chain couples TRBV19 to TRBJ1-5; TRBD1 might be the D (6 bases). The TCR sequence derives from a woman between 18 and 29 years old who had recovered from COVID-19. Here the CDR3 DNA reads TGTGCCAGCCAAACAGGGTTCAATCAGCCCCAGCATTTT. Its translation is CASQTGFNQPQHF.